This T cell receptor beta chain was identified in a study of shared clonotypes between healthy human individuals. Study information: Two women and a few men aged 18 to 49 made up the donors. The study used three CD4 naive, three CD4 memory, two CD8 naive and one CD8 memory plate per donor.

Assay used: immunoSEQ multiplex PCR; TCRdb lists only in-frame clones, some missing. The sample holds around 610,000 clones, approximately 96% seen once. CD8 cells classed as naive were CD45RO-negative and positively selected for CCR7, excluding terminally differentiated effector memory CD45RA+ cells. Germline values: CDR1 SEHNR, CDR2 FQNEAQ (reference sequence). The CDR3 totals 12 residues. The V and J ends lost 4 bases and 0 bases respectively, with 3 bases between them. The receptor was derived from a woman under 40 in good health. The rearrangement uses TRBV7-9 and TRBJ1-1; D call uncertain. Sequenced material: naive CD8+ T cells sorted from blood. Written as DNA, the CDR3 is TGTGCCAGCAGCTATATGAACACTGAAGCTTTCTTT. It is translated as CASSYMNTEAFF. The full variable domain, in which reference TRBV7-9 and TRBJ1-1 provide the parts outside the CDR3, is DTGVSQNPRHKITKRGQNVTFRCDPISEHNRLYWYRQTLGQGPEFLTYFQNEAQLEKSRLLSDRFSAERPKGSFSTLEIQRTEQGDSAMYLCASSYMNTEAFFGQGTRLTVV.